Sequencing of this T cell receptor beta chain was carried out in a study of beta chain features in type 1 diabetes. General observations from the study: The naive, central memory and Treg TCRB repertoires of patients appeared to be more similar to one another than those of healthy donors.

A word on this clone: Its antigen remains unknown.

Reverse transcribing all isolated RNA meant expressed TCRB transcripts were sequenced. Reads averaged about 1.01 million for stem cell-like memory T cell samples. Profiled with immunoSEQ multiplex PCR; TCRdb holds only in-frame clones, not every one. The table includes 65,000 to 100,000 clones, roughly a third detected once. The CDR3 is made up of 14 amino acids. Germline V gives CDR1 MDHEN, CDR2 SYDVKM. With 7 bases removed from V and 2 bases from J, the gap between germline ends came to 14 bases. V gene TRBV28 combines with J gene TRBJ1-1; TRBD1 is a possible D gene (5 bases). This clonotype was obtained from a woman younger than 30 in good health. The sample taken for sequencing was stem cell memory CD4+ T cells from blood. The CDR3 nucleotides are TGTGCCAGCATTCCGGCCGGGGGAAACACTGAAGCTTTCTTT. It codes for CASIPAGGNTEAFF.